This T cell receptor beta chain was recovered during a study of T cells after yellow fever vaccination. This clonotype has a count of ten or more. TCRdb ran MiXCR on the 5' RACE reads and lists one entry per CDR3 protein. The data contain 250,000 to 400,000 distinct CDR3 sequences, around 4.4% of them singletons. CDR1 is SGDLS and CDR2 is YYNGEE in the germline V gene. There are 15 residues in the CDR3. J was trimmed by 5 bases and V by 0 bases; bases with no gene match: 6. The sample was PBMCs, taken 15 days after the yellow fever booster vaccination. This sequence originates from a man aged 18 to 30 who received the YFV17D yellow fever vaccine. V and J are TRBV9 and TRBJ2-5; 8 nucleotides align to TRBD2. The CDR3 region is CASSVGPSGGETQYF. The CDR3, as DNA: TGTGCCAGCAGCGTAGGGCCCAGCGGGGGCGAGACCCAGTACTTC.